The 23 T cell receptor beta chains below all came from one sample that was sequenced in a study of blood T cell repertoires in COVID-19. TCRdb's table, derived via immunoSEQ multiplex PCR, lists solely in-frame clones and lacks some. The sample includes under 95,000 clones, over 65% of them seen just once. Sequenced: peripheral blood. The receptor set was obtained from a man aged 50 to 59 with active or convalescent COVID-19.

This clone was recorded once. The CDR3 is CASSTPGTGSYEQYF. The CDR3 nucleotides read TGTGCCAGCAGCACTCCAGGGACAGGCTCCTACGAGCAGTACTTC. The rearrangement joins TRBV7-8 to TRBJ2-7; TRBD1 matches at 8 bases. The CDR3 spans 15 residues. Germline assignment: CDR1 SGHVS and CDR2 FQNEAQ. V lost 5 bases to trimming and J lost 0 bases; unmatched junction nucleotides: 6.

A remark on this clone: Distinct nucleotide sequences in the sample also encode this CDR3. The J gene is TRBJ1-1, the V gene TRBV10-3; tentatively, D is TRBD1 (5 bases). V was pared by 4 bases and J by 1 base, with 7 bases between. Per the germline V gene, CDR1 is ENHRY and CDR2 is SYGVKD. The CDR3 is 13 residues long. The CDR3 loop reads CAISVQGNTEAFF. CDR3 nucleotide sequence: TGTGCCATCAGTGTCCAGGGGAACACTGAAGCTTTCTTT.

The genes are TRBV13 and TRBJ2-1; D is undetermined. The CDR3 loop spans 17 amino acids. Deletions cut 4 bases from V and 8 bases from J, with 24 bases between. Germline V gene sequence: CDR1 PRHDT, CDR2 FYEKMQ (reference sequence). The CDR3, as DNA: TGTGCCAGCAGCTCCTACCTCTTAGCCACTGCTATCGATGAGCAGTTCTTC. Translating it yields CASSSYLLATAIDEQFF.

This chain joins TRBV6-2 or TRBV6-3 and TRBJ1-1; 7 bases map to TRBD1. The CDR3 spans 14 residues. Per germline, CDR1 MNHEY and CDR2 SVGEGT. The V gene end was trimmed by 6 bases and the J gene end by 11 bases; junction bases not matched to a gene: 15. CDR3 bases: TGTGCCAGCAGCGCCCGAGGGGGCGAGGGCAGCGCTTTCTTT. Amino acid sequence: CASSARGGEGSAFF.

This clone was counted a few times. The chain joins TRBV3-1 (or the pseudogene TRBV3-2) to TRBJ2-2; TRBD2 matches 11 bases. The CDR3 is 16 amino acids. J gave up 0 bases and V 5 bases, and 2 bases lay outside the gene matches. The germline V gene encodes CDR1 LGHDT and CDR2 YNNKEL (reference sequence). The CDR3 spells CASSYSGGANTGELFF. For the CDR3, the DNA is TGTGCCAGCAGCTATAGCGGGGGGGCGAACACCGGGGAGCTGTTTTTT.

This clone was counted a few times. The chain carries TRBV5-4 and TRBJ1-2; D may be TRBD1 (5 bases). CDR1 is SGHNT and CDR2 is YYREEE in the germline V gene (reference sequence). The V gene lost 3 bases and the J gene lost 6 bases, with 15 bases spanning the gap. The CDR3 covers 14 residues. The CDR3 DNA is TGTGCCAGCAGCTCCCAAGGGGCCTCAGATGGCTACACCTTC. Its translation: CASSSQGASDGYTF.

This chain joins TRBV10-3 and TRBJ1-2, with 9 bases identical to TRBD1. Germline CDR1 reads ENHRY; CDR2 reads SYGVKD. The CDR3 contains 14 residues. V shed 2 bases, J shed 10 bases, and the junction held 8 bases outside the gene matches. CDR3 DNA sequence: TGTGCCATCAGTGAGGGGGACAGGGCCGGGGACTACACCTTC. It encodes CAISEGDRAGDYTF.

The rearrangement uses TRBV6-4 and TRBJ1-1; 7 bases fit TRBD1. This CDR3 is 15 amino acids long. Germline V gene data show CDR1 as MRHNA and CDR2 as SNTAGT. The trim removed 5 bases at V and 1 base at J, leaving 7 bases unmatched. The CDR3 bases are TGTGCCAGCAGTAAGACGGGACAGTCGAACACTGAAGCTTTCTTT. This sequence encodes CASSKTGQSNTEAFF.

This clone was picked up one time. The V gene is TRBV5-1, the J gene TRBJ1-2; 10 bases match TRBD1. V dropped 4 bases and J dropped 3; count of bases not matched to a gene: 6. Per the germline V gene, CDR1 is SGHRS and CDR2 is YFSETQ. This CDR3 contains 15 residues. CDR3 in amino acids: CASSPGQGGYYGYTF. For the CDR3, the DNA is TGCGCCAGCAGCCCCGGACAGGGGGGTTACTATGGCTACACCTTC.

The chain recombines TRBV2 with TRBJ2-7; 10 positions agree with TRBD2. The CDR3 has 15 residues. Unmatched junction bases numbered 7, after V lost 6 bases and J lost 2 bases. CDR1 and CDR2 from the germline V gene are SNHLY and FYNNEI. CDR3 protein: CASSPTSGSPYEQYF. DNA of the CDR3: TGTGCCAGCAGCCCGACTAGCGGGTCCCCCTACGAGCAGTACTTC.

The rearrangement uses TRBV12-5 and TRBJ2-3; 10 positions agree with TRBD1. Germline CDR1 and CDR2: LGHNT and FRNRAP. CDR3 length: 15 residues. V trimming: 0 bases; J trimming: 8 bases; junction bases outside the gene matches: 5. The CDR3 here is CASGLVTGGAGTQYF. CDR3 nucleotides: TGTGCTAGTGGTTTGGTGACAGGGGGCGCGGGTACGCAGTATTTT.

V is TRBV12-3 or TRBV12-4 and J is TRBJ1-4; D remains unclear. This CDR3 contains 12 residues. V lost 3 bases and J lost 13, with 12 bases in between. CDR3 bases: TGTGCCAGCAGTTTTGAGTGGCAGGCACTGTTTTTT. Translating gives CASSFEWQALFF.

The chain recombines TRBV3-1 (or the pseudogene TRBV3-2) with TRBJ1-4; 9 bases are shared with TRBD1. The V and J ends lost 6 bases and 5 bases, in that order; junction bases with no gene match: 10. This CDR3 contains 16 residues. CDR1 is LGHDT, CDR2 YNNKEL, per germline (reference sequence). The CDR3 sequence is CASSQRSTGGNEKLFF. The CDR3 nucleotides are TGTGCCAGCAGTCAAAGGTCGACAGGGGGGAATGAAAAACTGTTTTTT.

This clone was recorded only once. Within the sample, other DNA sequences also encode this same CDR3. The chain links TRBV5-4 to TRBJ1-2; 10 nucleotides align to TRBD1. Trimming cost V 2 bases and J 8 bases; bases outside gene matches: 6. There are 14 residues in the CDR3. Germline assignment: CDR1 SGHNT and CDR2 YYREEE (reference sequence). CDR3 in DNA: TGTGCCAGCAGCTTTGGGACAGGGGAATTCGGCTACACCTTC. It specifies CASSFGTGEFGYTF.

This chain connects TRBV6-6 to TRBJ1-5; 7 nucleotides match TRBD1. V lost 2 bases, J lost 7 bases, and 8 bases stayed unmatched. The germline CDR1 and CDR2 sequences are MNHNY and SVGAGI (reference sequence). The CDR3 length is 15 residues. CDR3 loop: CASSYADRAGQPQHF. The DNA for the CDR3 is TGTGCCAGCAGTTACGCCGACAGGGCAGGGCAGCCCCAGCATTTT.

Remarks on this clone: The same CDR3 arises from other DNA sequences in this sample as well. V usage is TRBV29-1 and J usage is TRBJ2-5; TRBD1 is a possible D gene (5 bases). This CDR3 region has 11 residues. With 4 bases removed from V and 5 bases from J, the gap between germline ends came to 8 bases. CDR1 and CDR2 from the germline V gene are SQVTM and ANQGSEA. CDR3 bases: TGCAGCGTTGGGTCAGGGGAGACCCAGTACTTC. Translated: CSVGSGETQYF.

J is TRBJ1-2 and V is TRBV5-5; 9 nucleotides match TRBD1. Losses at the gene ends were 4 bases for V and 7 bases for J; bases not matched to a gene: 2. The germline CDR1 and CDR2 sequences are SGHKS and YYEKEE (reference sequence). This CDR3 region has 12 residues. CDR3 sequence (DNA): TGTGCCAGCAGCATGACAGGGGGTGGCTACACCTTC. Residues: CASSMTGGGYTF.

This rearrangement joins TRBV11-2 to TRBJ2-3; a possible D gene is TRBD1 (6 bases). Trimming left V 1 base short and J 1 base short, with 9 bases between. This CDR3 is 15 amino acids long. The germline V gene encodes CDR1 SGHAT and CDR2 FQNNGV. The CDR3 nucleotides are TGTGCCAGCAGCTTAGGGGGACAACGCACAGATACGCAGTATTTT. Protein sequence: CASSLGGQRTDTQYF.

The gene calls are TRBV19 and TRBJ1-5; a weak D match, TRBD1 (6 bases). V shed 3 bases and J shed 6 bases, with 9 bases lying between them. The germline CDR1 and CDR2 sequences are LNHDA and SQIVND (reference sequence). CDR3 size: 13 residues. The CDR3 DNA is TGTGCCAGTAGTATCCAGGGGAGTCAGCCCCAGCATTTT. As protein: CASSIQGSQPQHF.

On this clone itself: Within the sample, other DNA sequences also encode this same CDR3. The rearrangement joins TRBV4-3 to TRBJ1-2; a weak D match, TRBD1 (5 bases). The CDR3 loop spans 14 amino acids. Between the trimmed V and J ends, which lost 0 bases and 4 bases, there was a span of 9 bases. Germline assignment: CDR1 LGHNA and CDR2 YSLEER. The CDR3 DNA sequence: TGCGCCAGCAGCCAAGATAGGGGAATCTATGGCTACACCTTC. This translates into CASSQDRGIYGYTF.

This chain uses TRBV19 with TRBJ1-1; possibly TRBD1 for D (5 bases). Deletions cut 1 base from V and 11 bases from J, with 11 bases between. CDR1 LNHDA and CDR2 SQIVND come from the germline V gene (reference sequence). CDR3 length: 12 amino acids. This CDR3 reads CASSIAAWGAFF. CDR3 coding DNA: TGTGCCAGTAGTATAGCAGCCTGGGGCGCTTTCTTT.

The chain has TRBV2 and TRBJ1-4; D is unresolved. The germline gives CDR1 SNHLY, CDR2 FYNNEI. V was pared by 1 base and J by 8 bases, with 14 bases between. The CDR3 loop spans 15 amino acids. The CDR3 DNA reads TGTGCCAGCAGTGAAGTATCCCTACTAGACGAAAAACTGTTTTTT. Its protein product is CASSEVSLLDEKLFF.

CDR3 loop: CASNPDRIDGYTF. DNA for the CDR3: TGTGCCAGCAACCCGGACAGAATCGATGGCTACACCTTC. The chain is built from TRBV6-5 and TRBJ1-2; possibly TRBD1 for D (6 bases). V dropped 7 bases and J dropped 6 bases, with 15 bases sitting between them. Germline CDR1 is MNHEY and CDR2 is SVGAGI. CDR3 size: 13 residues.